This T cell receptor beta chain was identified during a study of T cell responses to AZD1222 COVID-19 vaccine. Study-wide points: A mostly white British donor set with more females was recruited, and clonal diversity was possibly underestimated. Vaccine-associated CD4 TCRs spanned spike, dominant at 160-218 and 743-854. Spike-specific TCR breadth and depth both grew after two AZD1222 doses.

Remarks on this clone: Its antigen is currently unknown.

The CDR3 has 14 residues. Trimming left V 2 bases short and J 0 bases short, with 8 bases between. Germline V gene lookup returns CDR1 MNHNS and CDR2 SASEGT. The table came from immunoSEQ multiplex PCR; TCRdb's copy has only in-frame clones and leaves some out. The repertoire has more than 95,000 clones, about 90% of them found once; the top ten carry 4% to 5.5%. The TCR sequence derives from an adult in good health. The chain uses TRBV6-1 and TRBJ2-7; unclear D gene. Specimen: peripheral blood, collected on day 0 of AZD1222 vaccination. The CDR3 DNA reads as TGTGCCAGCAGTGAACGATGGAGCTCCTACGAGCAGTACTTC. It translates to CASSERWSSYEQYF.